The clone carrying this TCR beta chain was counted only a few times. Germline values: CDR1 SGHNT, CDR2 YYREEE (reference sequence). The CDR3 contains 16 residues. J lost 2 bases, V lost 4 bases, and 3 bases had no gene match. The source of the sample is a study of T cell responses to AZD1222 COVID-19 vaccine. Sequencing used immunoSEQ multiplex PCR; TCRdb keeps in-frame clones, though not all of them. The table shows 110,000 or so clones, with roughly 87% occurring only once. Sequenced material: peripheral blood, taken on day 0 of AZD1222 vaccination. This sequence was found in an adult in good health. The chain combines TRBV5-4 with TRBJ2-7; 16 bases agree with TRBD2. The CDR3 is CASSPGLAGGTYEQYF. The CDR3 nucleotides are TGTGCCAGCAGCCCGGGACTAGCGGGGGGGACCTACGAGCAGTACTTC.